This T cell receptor beta chain was identified during a study of CD8+ T cells in alopecia areata. Across the study: Treated patients received oral tofacitinib, 5 to 10 mg twice daily.

With respect to this clone: The antigen remains unidentified.

The authors extracted RNA and reverse transcribed it into cDNA as the sequencing template. Clones were sequenced by immunoSEQ multiplex PCR, and TCRdb holds only the in-frame ones, with some missing. The profile shows about 210,000 clones, about 58% of them singletons. The treatment was: oral pan-JAK inhibitor, 5-10 mg twice daily. Findings and caveats of the study: Scalp samples also yield sequences of resident alphabeta T cells from normal skin. Scalp clonality dropped significantly under tofacitinib, as did expanded CD8+ top-100 clones. Higher clonality and more expanded CD8+ clones appeared in lesional than normal scalp.

The receptor was isolated from a human donor with alopecia areata. The sample here was CD4+ T cells sorted from blood, taken at week 4, from a patient treated with tofacitinib.

The chain's CDR3 is CSVVGQGQYEQYF. The CDR3 DNA is TGCAGCGTTGTGGGCCAGGGTCAGTACGAGCAGTACTTC. The chain couples TRBV29-1 to TRBJ2-7; possibly TRBD1 for D (5 bases). The CDR3 loop spans 13 amino acids. The V gene's germline CDR1 is SQVTM and CDR2 ANQGSEA. Trimming removed 4 bases from V and 4 bases from J, with 14 bases in between.